This TCR beta chain originates from a study of cytomegalovirus exposure and HLA in healthy donors. The PCR ran on 60 Vbeta and 13 Jbeta primers. Method: immunoSEQ multiplex PCR; TCRdb's copy keeps in-frame clones and lacks some. The sample consists of roughly 150,000 clones, under 70% of them appearing once. Nominal health characterized the donors when sampled, though unrecorded immune exposures were likely. The sequenced sample consisted of PBMCs. The TCR originated in a woman aged 25 to 39 in good health and CMV-seropositive.

The CDR3 bases are TGTGCCAGTAGTTTAACTAGCCTTCACTACGAGCAGTACTTC. Protein sequence: CASSLTSLHYEQYF. The chain links TRBV19 to TRBJ2-7, with D perhaps matching TRBD2 (6 bases). V shed 5 bases and J shed 3 bases, with 14 bases lying between them. Germline CDR1 is LNHDA and CDR2 is SQIVND (reference sequence). The CDR3 loop spans 14 amino acids.